One sample yielded the 15 T cell receptor beta chains listed below, sequenced in a study of cytomegalovirus exposure and HLA in healthy donors (dated by TCRdb to about 2017). To prepare the library, the immunoSEQ multiplex PCR assay was applied. This immuneACCESS table, as held by TCRdb, lists in-frame sequences with V and J called but not all clones. Of the missing ones, under half trace to an unresolved V gene in checked studies; the others have no known cause. This sample lists 90,000 to 140,000 clones; approximately 90% were detected once. About 4% of the sample goes to the ten largest clones. The sequenced material came from PBMCs. Receptor source: a woman aged 18-29 years in good health and CMV-seropositive.

The genes are TRBV5-4 and TRBJ1-2; TRBD1 might be the D (6 bases). V gave up 4 bases and J gave up 2 bases, with 15 bases separating them. Germline V lookup: CDR1 SGHNT, CDR2 YYREEE (reference sequence). The CDR3 totals 15 residues. CDR3 nucleotides: TGTGCCAGCAGCGGGGATAGGCAGGGGAACTATGGCTACACCTTC. As protein: CASSGDRQGNYGYTF.

The chain joins TRBV7-2 to TRBJ2-5; a weak D match, TRBD2 (6 bases). Germline V gene sequence: CDR1 SGHTA, CDR2 FQGNSA. There are 13 residues in the CDR3. Trimming removed 5 bases at V and 5 bases at J, with 12 bases between. The CDR3 loop reads CASSRAGRETQYF. The CDR3 region has the DNA TGTGCCAGCAGCCGCGCTGGGAGGGAGACCCAGTACTTC.

The V call is TRBV9, the J call TRBJ1-4; possibly TRBD1 for D (6 bases). Germline CDR1 SGDLS, CDR2 YYNGEE. The V end was cut by 0 bases, the J end by 3 bases, with 12 bases between. This CDR3 is 16 amino acids long. CDR3 DNA sequence: TGTGCCAGCAGCGTAGCGCAGGGGCCGGCTAATGAAAAACTGTTTTTT. The encoded protein is CASSVAQGPANEKLFF.

The J gene is TRBJ2-7, the V gene TRBV28; D possibly corresponds to TRBD2 (5 bases). Germline lookup yields CDR1 MDHEN and CDR2 SYDVKM. Between the trimmed V and J ends, which lost 6 bases and 1 base, there was a span of 16 bases. The CDR3 runs to 15 residues. CDR3 loop: CASRPADLQSYEQYF. The CDR3 region has the DNA TGTGCCAGCAGACCCGCGGACTTACAATCCTACGAGCAGTACTTC.

The chain combines TRBV11-3 with TRBJ2-1; TRBD2 matches at 7 bases. Per germline, CDR1 SGHNT and CDR2 YENEEA. V trimming: 1 base; J trimming: 6 bases; junction bases outside the gene matches: 3. CDR3 length: 14 amino acids. The CDR3 coding sequence is TGTGCCAGCAGCTTAGCGGGAGGCATCAATGAGCAGTTCTTC. Translated, it gives CASSLAGGINEQFF.

This sequence joins TRBV19 and TRBJ1-2, with D uncertain. CDR3 size: 15 residues. The germline gives CDR1 LNHDA, CDR2 SQIVND (reference sequence). V was pared by 8 bases and J by 2 bases, with 18 bases between. Here the CDR3 DNA reads TGTGCCAGTGAACCATCGGGATATCGAAACTATGGCTACACCTTC. Protein: CASEPSGYRNYGYTF. The whole variable domain, filled in from reference TRBV19 and TRBJ1-2, reads DGGITQSPKYLFRKEGQNVTLSCEQNLNHDAMYWYRQDPGQGLRLIYYSQIVNDFQKGDIAEGYSVSREKKESFPLTVTSAQKNPTAFYLCASEPSGYRNYGYTFGSGTRLTVV.

The V and J genes are TRBV9 and TRBJ2-1; 7 nucleotides line up with TRBD1. Germline lookup yields CDR1 SGDLS and CDR2 YYNGEE. This CDR3 spans 15 amino acids. V gave up 3 bases and J gave up 4 bases; unmatched junction bases: 7. The CDR3 spells CASSAAGTEYNEQFF. The CDR3 bases are TGTGCCAGCAGCGCGGCCGGGACAGAGTACAATGAGCAGTTCTTC.

The gene calls are TRBV5-1 and TRBJ2-1; D may be TRBD2 (6 bases). Germline V gene lookup returns CDR1 SGHRS and CDR2 YFSETQ. V shed 4 bases and J shed 8 bases, with 22 bases lying between them. CDR3 length: 16 residues. DNA of the CDR3: TGCGCCAGCAGCCGCCTAAGGTTGCGGGATCTGGATGAGCAGTTCTTC. Translated, it gives CASSRLRLRDLDEQFF.

The V gene is TRBV29-1, the J gene TRBJ2-2; a possible D gene is TRBD2 (6 bases). The CDR3 has 15 amino acids. Germline CDR1 and CDR2: SQVTM and ANQGSEA. Between the trimmed V and J ends, which lost 6 bases and 0 bases, there was a span of 14 bases. DNA of the CDR3: TGCAGCGTCACGAGGGGACTCGCGAACACCGGGGAGCTGTTTTTT. It encodes CSVTRGLANTGELFF.

The J gene is TRBJ2-3, the V gene TRBV13; 10 nucleotides match TRBD2. The CDR3 consists of 17 residues. The germline V gene has CDR1 PRHDT and CDR2 FYEKMQ (reference sequence). V trimming: 3 bases; J trimming: 2 bases; junction bases outside the gene matches: 8. In DNA form, the CDR3 reads TGTGCCAGCAGCTTGAAAAGCGGGGGGGCCGACACAGATACGCAGTATTTT. Its translation is CASSLKSGGADTDTQYF.

V usage is TRBV6-1 and J usage is TRBJ2-7; the match to TRBD1 covers 8 bases. CDR1 and CDR2 (germline): MNHNS, SASEGT. This CDR3 spans 17 amino acids. V dropped 2 bases and J dropped 7; count of bases not matched to a gene: 16. The CDR3 DNA reads as TGTGCCAGCAGTGAATCCAGATTCCGGACAGGGACGGGAGAGCAGTACTTC. Translated, it gives CASSESRFRTGTGEQYF.

The J gene is TRBJ2-3, the V gene TRBV5-1; a possible D gene is TRBD1 (5 bases). The CDR3 runs to 16 residues. Germline assignment: CDR1 SGHRS and CDR2 YFSETQ. V was pared by 4 bases and J by 0 bases, with 15 bases between. The CDR3 here is CASSPRQGRSTDTQYF. The CDR3 DNA is TGCGCCAGCAGCCCTCGGCAGGGCCGGAGCACAGATACGCAGTATTTT.

The chain is built from TRBV2 and TRBJ2-1; a weak D match, TRBD1 (6 bases). The V end was cut by 4 bases, the J end by 9 bases, with 13 bases between. The germline V gene has CDR1 SNHLY and CDR2 FYNNEI. CDR3 length: 13 amino acids. The CDR3 is CASSGGGSGEQFF. CDR3 coding DNA: TGTGCCAGCAGTGGAGGGGGTTCAGGTGAGCAGTTCTTC.

The rearrangement joins TRBV19 to TRBJ2-3; 7 nucleotides align to TRBD2. The CDR3 contains 15 residues. After removal of 2 bases from V and 2 bases from J, the junction contained 4 bases not matched to a gene. Germline CDR1 LNHDA, CDR2 SQIVND (reference sequence). The CDR3 region is CASSISSGITDTQYF. The CDR3, as DNA: TGTGCCAGTAGTATATCTAGCGGAATCACAGATACGCAGTATTTT.

This clone was seen a few times. The rearrangement links TRBV28 to TRBJ1-2; 9 nucleotides align to TRBD1. Trimming took 3 bases from V and 7 from J; bases not matched to a gene: 15. Germline V gene data show CDR1 as MDHEN and CDR2 as SYDVKM. The CDR3 is 17 amino acids. The CDR3 sequence: CASSFLSGQGPLGGYTF. DNA for the CDR3: TGTGCCAGCAGTTTCCTCTCAGGACAGGGGCCTCTGGGTGGCTACACCTTC.